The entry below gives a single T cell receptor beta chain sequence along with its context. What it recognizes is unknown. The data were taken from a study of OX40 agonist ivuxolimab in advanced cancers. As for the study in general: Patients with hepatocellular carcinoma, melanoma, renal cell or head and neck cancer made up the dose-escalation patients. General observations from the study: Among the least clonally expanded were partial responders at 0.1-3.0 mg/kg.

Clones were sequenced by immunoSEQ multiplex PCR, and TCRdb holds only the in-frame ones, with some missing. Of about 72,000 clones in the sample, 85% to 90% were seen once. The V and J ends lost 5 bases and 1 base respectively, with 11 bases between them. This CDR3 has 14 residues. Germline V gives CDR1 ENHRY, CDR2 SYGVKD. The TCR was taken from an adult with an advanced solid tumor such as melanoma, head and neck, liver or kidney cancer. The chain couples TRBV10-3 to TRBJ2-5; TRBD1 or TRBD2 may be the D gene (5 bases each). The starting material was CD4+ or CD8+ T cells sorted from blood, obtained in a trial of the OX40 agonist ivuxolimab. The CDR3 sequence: CAISPEGTQETQYF. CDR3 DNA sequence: TGTGCCATCAGTCCCGAGGGGACCCAAGAGACCCAGTACTTC.